This T cell receptor (beta chain) was sequenced for a study of cytomegalovirus exposure and HLA in healthy donors. Findings and limits, study-wide: Sequencing artifact likely explains a cluster of highly shared sequence variants. The study recorded 164 TCR beta chains that were cytomegalovirus-associated.

The donors, nominally healthy at sampling, likely had unrecorded immune exposures. The CDR3 consists of 12 residues. V lost 4 bases, J lost 7 bases, and 2 bases stayed unmatched. Germline CDR1 and CDR2: SEHNR and FQNEAQ (reference sequence). A note on this clone: No antigen is known for it.

60 Vbeta and 13 Jbeta primers were used in PCR. In the source study's methods: Per a later analysis, the number of unique TCR beta chains was roughly 83 million, of which 9 million to 14 million were shared. Sequenced by immunoSEQ multiplex PCR; TCRdb stores in-frame clones only, minus some. The DNA gave D and trimming, while V, J and clone size come from that table. The data contain roughly 130,000 clones, about 74% of them singletons. The V and J genes are TRBV7-9 and TRBJ1-2, with 8 bases lining up with TRBD1. The receptor was isolated from a woman aged 50 to 60 in good health and CMV-seropositive. Sequenced sample: PBMCs. CDR3 bases: TGTGCCAGCAGCTACGGGACAGGTGGCTACACCTTC. Translating gives CASSYGTGGYTF.